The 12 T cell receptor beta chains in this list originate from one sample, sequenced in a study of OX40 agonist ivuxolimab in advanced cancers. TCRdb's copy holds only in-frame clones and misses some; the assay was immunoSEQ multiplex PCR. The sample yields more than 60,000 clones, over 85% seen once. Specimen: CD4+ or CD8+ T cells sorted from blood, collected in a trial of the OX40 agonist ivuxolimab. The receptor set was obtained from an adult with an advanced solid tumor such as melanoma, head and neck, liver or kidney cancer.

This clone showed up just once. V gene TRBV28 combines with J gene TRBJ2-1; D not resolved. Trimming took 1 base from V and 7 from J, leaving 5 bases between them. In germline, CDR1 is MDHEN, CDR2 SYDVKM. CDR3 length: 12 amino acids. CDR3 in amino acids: CASSLLENEQFF. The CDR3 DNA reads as TGTGCCAGCAGTTTATTAGAGAATGAGCAGTTCTTC.

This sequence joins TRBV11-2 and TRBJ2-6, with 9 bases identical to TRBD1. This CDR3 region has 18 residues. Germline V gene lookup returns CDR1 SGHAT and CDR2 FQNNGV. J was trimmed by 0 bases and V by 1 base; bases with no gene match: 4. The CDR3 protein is CASSLGRTGVSGANVLTF. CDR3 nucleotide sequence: TGTGCCAGCAGCTTAGGAAGGACAGGGGTCTCTGGGGCCAACGTCCTGACTTTC.

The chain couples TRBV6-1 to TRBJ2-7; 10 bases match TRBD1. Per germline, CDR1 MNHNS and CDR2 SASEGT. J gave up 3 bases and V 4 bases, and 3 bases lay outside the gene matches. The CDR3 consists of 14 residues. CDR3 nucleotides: TGTGCCAGCAGTGCCGGACAGGGGGGCTACGAGCAGTACTTC. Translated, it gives CASSAGQGGYEQYF.

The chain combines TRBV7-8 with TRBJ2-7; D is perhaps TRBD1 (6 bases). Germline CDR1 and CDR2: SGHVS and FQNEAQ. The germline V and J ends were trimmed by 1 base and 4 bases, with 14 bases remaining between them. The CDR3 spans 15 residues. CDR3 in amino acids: CASSLVSDTGYEQYF. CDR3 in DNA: TGTGCCAGCAGCTTAGTTTCGGATACAGGGTACGAGCAGTACTTC.

The CDR3 spells CASTQSVSSTDTQYF. CDR3 nucleotide sequence: TGTGCCAGCACCCAAAGCGTTTCTAGCACAGATACGCAGTATTTT. The chain recombines TRBV7-9 with TRBJ2-3; D gene ambiguous. The CDR3 extends over 15 amino acids. CDR1 is SEHNR and CDR2 is FQNEAQ in the germline V gene (reference sequence). Trimming cost V 7 bases and J 0 bases, with 14 bases left between them. Together with reference TRBV7-9 and TRBJ2-3, the CDR3 gives the full variable domain: DTGVSQNPRHKITKRGQNVTFRCDPISEHNRLYWYRQTLGQGPEFLTYFQNEAQLEKSRLLSDRFSAERPKGSFSTLEIQRTEQGDSAMYLCASTQSVSSTDTQYFGPGTRLTVL.

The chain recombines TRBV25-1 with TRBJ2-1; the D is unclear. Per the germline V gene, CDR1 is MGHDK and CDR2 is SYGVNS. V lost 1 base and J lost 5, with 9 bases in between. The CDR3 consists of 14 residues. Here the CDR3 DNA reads TGTGCCAGCAGTGAATTTGAGGCGGACAATGAGCAGTTCTTC. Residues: CASSEFEADNEQFF.

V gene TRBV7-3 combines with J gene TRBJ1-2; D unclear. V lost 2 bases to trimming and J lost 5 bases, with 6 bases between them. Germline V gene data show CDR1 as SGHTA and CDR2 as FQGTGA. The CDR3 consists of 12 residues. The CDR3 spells CASSLEGYGYTF. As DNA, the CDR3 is TGTGCCAGCAGCTTAGAAGGGTATGGCTACACCTTC.

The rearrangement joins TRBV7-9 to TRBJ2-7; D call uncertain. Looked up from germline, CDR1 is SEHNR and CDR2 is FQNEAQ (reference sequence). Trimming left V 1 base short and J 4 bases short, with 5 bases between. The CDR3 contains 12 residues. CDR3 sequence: CASSLGSYEQYF. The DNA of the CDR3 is TGTGCCAGCAGCTTAGGTAGTTACGAGCAGTACTTC.

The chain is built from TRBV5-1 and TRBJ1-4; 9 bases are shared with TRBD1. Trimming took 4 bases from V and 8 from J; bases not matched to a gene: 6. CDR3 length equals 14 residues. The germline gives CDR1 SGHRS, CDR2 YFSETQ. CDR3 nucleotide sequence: TGCGCCAGCAGCCGCGGGACAGGGAGGGAAAAACTGTTTTTT. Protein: CASSRGTGREKLFF.

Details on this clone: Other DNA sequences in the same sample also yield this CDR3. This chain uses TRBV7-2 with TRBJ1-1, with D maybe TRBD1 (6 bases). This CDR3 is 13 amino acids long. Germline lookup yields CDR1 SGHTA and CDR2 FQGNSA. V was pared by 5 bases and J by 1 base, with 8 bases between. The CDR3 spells CASSPQGNTEAFF. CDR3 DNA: TGTGCCAGCAGCCCACAGGGGAACACTGAAGCTTTCTTT.

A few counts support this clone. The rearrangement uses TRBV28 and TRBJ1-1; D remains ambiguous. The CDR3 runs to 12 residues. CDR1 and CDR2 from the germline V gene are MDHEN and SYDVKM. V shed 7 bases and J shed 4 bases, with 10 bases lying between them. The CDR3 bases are TGTGCCAGCACTGGTGTTATCACTGAAGCTTTCTTT. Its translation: CASTGVITEAFF.

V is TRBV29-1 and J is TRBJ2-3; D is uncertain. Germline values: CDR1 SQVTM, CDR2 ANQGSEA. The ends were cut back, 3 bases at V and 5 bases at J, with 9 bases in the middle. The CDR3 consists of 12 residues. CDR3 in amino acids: CSVDGDRDTQYF. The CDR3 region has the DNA TGCAGCGTTGATGGGGATAGAGATACGCAGTATTTT.